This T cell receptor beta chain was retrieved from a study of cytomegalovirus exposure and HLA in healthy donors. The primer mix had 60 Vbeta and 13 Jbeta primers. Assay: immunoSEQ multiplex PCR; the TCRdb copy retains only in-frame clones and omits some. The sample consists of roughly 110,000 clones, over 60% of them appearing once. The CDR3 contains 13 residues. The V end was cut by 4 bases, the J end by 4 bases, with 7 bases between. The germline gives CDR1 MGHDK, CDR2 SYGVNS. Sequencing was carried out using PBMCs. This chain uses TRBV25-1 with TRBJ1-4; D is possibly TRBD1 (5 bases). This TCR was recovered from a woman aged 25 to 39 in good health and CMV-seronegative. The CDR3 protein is CASSVGVNEKLFF. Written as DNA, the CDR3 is TGTGCCAGCAGTGTAGGGGTTAATGAAAAACTGTTTTTT.